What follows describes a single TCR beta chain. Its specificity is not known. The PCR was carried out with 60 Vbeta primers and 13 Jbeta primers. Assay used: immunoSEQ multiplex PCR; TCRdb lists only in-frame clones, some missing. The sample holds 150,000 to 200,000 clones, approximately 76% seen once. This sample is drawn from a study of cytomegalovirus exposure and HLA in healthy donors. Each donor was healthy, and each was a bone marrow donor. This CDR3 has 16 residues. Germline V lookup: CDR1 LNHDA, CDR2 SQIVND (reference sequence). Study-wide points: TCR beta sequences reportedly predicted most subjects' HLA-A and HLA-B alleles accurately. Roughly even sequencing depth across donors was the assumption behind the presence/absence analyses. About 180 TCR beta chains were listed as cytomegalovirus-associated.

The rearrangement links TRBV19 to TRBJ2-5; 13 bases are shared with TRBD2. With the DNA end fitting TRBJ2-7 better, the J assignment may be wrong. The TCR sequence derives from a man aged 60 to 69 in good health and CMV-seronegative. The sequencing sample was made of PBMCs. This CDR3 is CASSTTGTSGTYEQYF. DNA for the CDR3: TGTGCCAGTAGTACAACCGGGACTAGCGGGACCTACGAGCAGTACTTC.